This T cell receptor (beta chain) was identified during a study of blood T cell repertoires in COVID-19. Study overall: There were acute and convalescent COVID-19 samples, and they came from the United States, Italy and Spain. PBMCs, B-cell-depleted T cells, or T cells were the source of the cDNA or gDNA that made up the material.

In the authors' methods: Reference gene primer amplification yielded estimated nucleated cell counts. Assay: immunoSEQ multiplex PCR; the TCRdb copy retains only in-frame clones and omits some. D and trimming come from the DNA, and the V and J calls and clone size come from that table. This table has just over 250,000 clones, roughly 86% appearing once. With 3 bases removed from V and 2 bases from J, the gap between germline ends came to 10 bases. The CDR3 covers 14 residues. From germline, CDR1 is SGHTA and CDR2 FQGNSA. The sample comprised peripheral blood. The sequence came from a woman aged 50 to 60 with acute or convalescent COVID-19. The chain couples TRBV7-2 to TRBJ1-2; D ambiguous. CDR3 DNA: TGTGCCAGCAGCTTGTCACCGGGGAACTATGGCTACACCTTC. It is translated as CASSLSPGNYGYTF.